One T cell receptor beta chain is described in this entry. Its antigen is not known. With 60 Vbeta and 13 Jbeta primers, the PCR was carried out. The repertoire was sequenced with immunoSEQ multiplex PCR; TCRdb's copy has only in-frame clones and lacks some. The profile shows 250,000 to 300,000 clones, 84% of them singletons. This sample stems from a study of cytomegalovirus exposure and HLA in healthy donors. Study results and limitations: 150 or so TCR beta chains were listed as cytomegalovirus-associated. Using a false discovery rate of 0.05, a later analysis showed that approximately 16,000 TCR beta sequences were associated with HLA alleles.

The germline gives CDR1 SGHTA, CDR2 FQGTGA. Trimming removed 8 bases from V and 0 bases from J, with 15 bases in between. This CDR3 comprises 15 residues. Input material: PBMCs. This TCR came from a woman in her thirties or forties in good health and CMV-seropositive. This chain joins TRBV7-3 and TRBJ2-3; weak D call: TRBD2 (5 bases). The CDR3 reads CASSPSGASTDTQYF. The CDR3 coding sequence is TGTGCCAGCTCCCCGAGCGGAGCTAGCACAGATACGCAGTATTTT.